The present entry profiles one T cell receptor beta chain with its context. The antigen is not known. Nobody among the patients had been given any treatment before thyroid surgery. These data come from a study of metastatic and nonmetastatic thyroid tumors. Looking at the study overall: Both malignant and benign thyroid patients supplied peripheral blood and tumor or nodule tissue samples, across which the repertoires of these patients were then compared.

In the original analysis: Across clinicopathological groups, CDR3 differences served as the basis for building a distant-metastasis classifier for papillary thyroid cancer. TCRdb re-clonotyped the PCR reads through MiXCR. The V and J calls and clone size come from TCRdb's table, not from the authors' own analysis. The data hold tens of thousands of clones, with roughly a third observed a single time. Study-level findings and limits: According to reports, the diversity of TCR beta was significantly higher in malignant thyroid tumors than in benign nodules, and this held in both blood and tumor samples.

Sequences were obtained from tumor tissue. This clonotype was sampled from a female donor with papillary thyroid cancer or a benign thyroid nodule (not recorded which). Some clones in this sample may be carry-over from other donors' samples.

This chain's CDR3 is CSATPGQGNSPLHF. CDR3 in DNA: TGCAGTGCGACCCCGGGACAGGGGAATTCACCCCTCCACTTT. This chain uses TRBV20-1 with TRBJ1-6; 10 nucleotides match TRBD1. Unmatched junction bases numbered 6, after V lost 6 bases and J lost 7 bases. Germline CDR1 DFQATT, CDR2 SNEGSKA (reference sequence). The CDR3 contains 14 residues.